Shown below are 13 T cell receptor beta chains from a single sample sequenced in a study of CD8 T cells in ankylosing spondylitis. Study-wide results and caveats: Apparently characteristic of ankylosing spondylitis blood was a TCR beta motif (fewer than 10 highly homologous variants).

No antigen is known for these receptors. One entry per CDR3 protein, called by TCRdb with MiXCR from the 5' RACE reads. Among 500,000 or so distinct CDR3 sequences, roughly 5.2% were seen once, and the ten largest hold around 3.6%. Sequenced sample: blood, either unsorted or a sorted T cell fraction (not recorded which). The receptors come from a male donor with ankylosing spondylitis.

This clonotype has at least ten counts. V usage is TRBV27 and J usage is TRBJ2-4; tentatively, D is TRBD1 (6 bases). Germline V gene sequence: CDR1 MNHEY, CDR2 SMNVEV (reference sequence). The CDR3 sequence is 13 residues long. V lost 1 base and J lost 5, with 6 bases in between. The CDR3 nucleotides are TGTGCCAGCAGTTTATGGGGGCAAAACATTCAGTACTTC. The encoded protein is CASSLWGQNIQYF.

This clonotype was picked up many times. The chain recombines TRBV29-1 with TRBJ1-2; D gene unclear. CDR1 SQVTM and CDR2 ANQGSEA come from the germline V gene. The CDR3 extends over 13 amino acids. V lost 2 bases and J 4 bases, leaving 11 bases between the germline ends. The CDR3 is CSVERLTTYGYTF. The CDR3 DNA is TGCAGCGTTGAAAGACTGACCACCTATGGCTACACCTTC. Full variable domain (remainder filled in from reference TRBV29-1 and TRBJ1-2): SAVISQKPSRDICQRGTSLTIQCQVDSQVTMMFWYRQQPGQSLTLIATANQGSEATYESGFVIDKFPISRPNLTFSTLTVSNMSPEDSSIYLCSVERLTTYGYTFGSGTRLTVV.

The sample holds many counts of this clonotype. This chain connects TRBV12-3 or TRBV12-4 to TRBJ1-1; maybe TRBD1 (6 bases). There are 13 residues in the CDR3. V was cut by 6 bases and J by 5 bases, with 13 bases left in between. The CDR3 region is CASSLTRGTEAFF. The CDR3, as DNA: TGTGCCAGCAGCCTTACAAGGGGGACTGAAGCTTTCTTT.

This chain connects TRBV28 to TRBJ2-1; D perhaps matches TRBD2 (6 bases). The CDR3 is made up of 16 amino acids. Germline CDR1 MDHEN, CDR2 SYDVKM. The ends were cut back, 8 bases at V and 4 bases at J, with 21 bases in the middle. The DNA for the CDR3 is TGTGCCAGCTATCCACAGGCGCGGGGTTCTTACAATGAGCAGTTCTTC. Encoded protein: CASYPQARGSYNEQFF. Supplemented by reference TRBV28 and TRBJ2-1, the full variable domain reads DVKVTQSSRYLVKRTGEKVFLECVQDMDHENMFWYRQDPGLGLRLIYFSYDVKMKEKGDIPEGYSVSREKKERFSLILESASTNQTSMYLCASYPQARGSYNEQFFGPGTRLTVL.

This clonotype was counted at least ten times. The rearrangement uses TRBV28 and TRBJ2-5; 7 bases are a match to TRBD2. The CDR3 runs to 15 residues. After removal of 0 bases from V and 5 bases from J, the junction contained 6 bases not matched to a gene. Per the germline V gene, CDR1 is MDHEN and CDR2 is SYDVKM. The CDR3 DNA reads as TGTGCCAGCAGTTTATGGCCTAGCGGTCAGGAGACCCAGTACTTC. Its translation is CASSLWPSGQETQYF.

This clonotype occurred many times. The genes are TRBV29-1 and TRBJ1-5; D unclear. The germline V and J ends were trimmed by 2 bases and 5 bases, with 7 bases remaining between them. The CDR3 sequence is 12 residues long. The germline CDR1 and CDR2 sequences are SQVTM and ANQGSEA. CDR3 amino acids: CSVEPLDQPQHF. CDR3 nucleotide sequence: TGCAGCGTTGAACCCCTCGATCAGCCCCAGCATTTT.

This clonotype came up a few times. The CDR3 region is CASKTRDRDYEQYF. In DNA form, the CDR3 reads TGTGCCAGCAAGACCCGGGACAGGGACTACGAGCAGTACTTC. The chain couples TRBV6-2 or TRBV6-3 to TRBJ2-7; 9 bases are a match to TRBD1. The CDR3 has 14 amino acids. CDR1 and CDR2 (germline): MNHEY, SVGEGT. V lost 7 bases to trimming and J lost 3 bases; unmatched junction nucleotides: 7.

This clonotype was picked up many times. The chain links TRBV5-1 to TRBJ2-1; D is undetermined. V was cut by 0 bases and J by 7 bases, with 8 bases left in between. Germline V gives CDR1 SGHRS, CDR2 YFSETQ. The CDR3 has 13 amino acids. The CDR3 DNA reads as TGCGCCAGCAGCTTGGTTTCGTGGAATGAGCAGTTCTTC. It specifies CASSLVSWNEQFF.

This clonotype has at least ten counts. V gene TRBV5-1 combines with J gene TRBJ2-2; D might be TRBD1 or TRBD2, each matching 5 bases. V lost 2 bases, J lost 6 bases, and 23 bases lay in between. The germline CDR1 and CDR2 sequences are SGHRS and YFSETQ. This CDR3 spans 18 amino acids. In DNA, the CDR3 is TGCGCCAGCAGCTTCGTGGCCGCCTCGGAAGAGGGGCCCGGGGAGCTGTTTTTT. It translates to CASSFVAASEEGPGELFF.

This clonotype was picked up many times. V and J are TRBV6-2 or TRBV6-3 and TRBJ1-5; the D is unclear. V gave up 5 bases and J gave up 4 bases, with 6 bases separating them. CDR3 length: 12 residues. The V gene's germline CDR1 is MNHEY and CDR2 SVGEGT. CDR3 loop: CASSPINQPQHF. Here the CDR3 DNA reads TGTGCCAGCAGTCCCATTAATCAGCCCCAGCATTTT.

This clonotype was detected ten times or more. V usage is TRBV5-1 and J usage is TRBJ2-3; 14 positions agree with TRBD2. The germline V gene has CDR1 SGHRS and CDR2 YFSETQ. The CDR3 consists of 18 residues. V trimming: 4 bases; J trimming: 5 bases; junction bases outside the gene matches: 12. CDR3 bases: TGCGCCAGCAGCCCTGCTCCGACTAGCGGGGGGGCCCGAGATACGCAGTATTTT. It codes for CASSPAPTSGGARDTQYF.

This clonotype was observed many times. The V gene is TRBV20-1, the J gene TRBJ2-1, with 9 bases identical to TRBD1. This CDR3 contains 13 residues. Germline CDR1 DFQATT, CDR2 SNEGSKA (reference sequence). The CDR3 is CKTGTGTYNEQFF. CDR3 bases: TGCAAGACCGGGACAGGGACCTACAATGAGCAGTTCTTC.

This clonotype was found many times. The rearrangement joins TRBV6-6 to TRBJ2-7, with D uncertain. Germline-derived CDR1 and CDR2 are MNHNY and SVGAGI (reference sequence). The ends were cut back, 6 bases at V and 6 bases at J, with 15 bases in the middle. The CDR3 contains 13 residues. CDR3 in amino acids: CASSFVAGGEQYF. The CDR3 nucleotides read TGTGCCAGCAGCTTCGTGGCAGGCGGCGAGCAGTACTTC.